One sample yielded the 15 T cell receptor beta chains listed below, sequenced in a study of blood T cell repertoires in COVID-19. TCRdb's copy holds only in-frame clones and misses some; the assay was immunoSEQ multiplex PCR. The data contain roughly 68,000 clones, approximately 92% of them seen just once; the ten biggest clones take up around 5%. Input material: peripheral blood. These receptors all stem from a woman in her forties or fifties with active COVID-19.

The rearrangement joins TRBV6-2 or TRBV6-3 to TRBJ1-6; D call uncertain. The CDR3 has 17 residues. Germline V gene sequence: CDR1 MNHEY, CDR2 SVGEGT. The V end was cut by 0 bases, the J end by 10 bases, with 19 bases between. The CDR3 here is CASSYSRAPEAGSPLHF. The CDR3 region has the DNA TGTGCCAGCAGTTACTCACGGGCACCCGAGGCGGGATCACCCCTCCACTTT.

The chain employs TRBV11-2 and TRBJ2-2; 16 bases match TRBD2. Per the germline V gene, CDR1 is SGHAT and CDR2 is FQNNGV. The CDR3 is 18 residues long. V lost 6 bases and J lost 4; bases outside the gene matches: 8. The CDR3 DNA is TGTGCCAGCAGATTGACCGGGACTAGCGGGAGGGTCACCGGGGAGCTGTTTTTT. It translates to CASRLTGTSGRVTGELFF.

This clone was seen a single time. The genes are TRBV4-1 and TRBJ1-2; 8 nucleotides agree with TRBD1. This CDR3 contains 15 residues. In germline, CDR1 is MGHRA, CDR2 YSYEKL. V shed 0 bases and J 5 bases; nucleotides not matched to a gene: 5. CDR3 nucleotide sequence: TGCGCCAGCAGCCAAGATCAGGGGGCGCGGTATGGCTACACCTTC. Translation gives CASSQDQGARYGYTF.

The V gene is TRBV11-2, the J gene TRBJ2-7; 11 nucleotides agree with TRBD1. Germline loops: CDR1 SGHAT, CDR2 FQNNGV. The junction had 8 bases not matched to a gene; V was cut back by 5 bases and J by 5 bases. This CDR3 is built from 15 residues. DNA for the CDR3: TGTGCCAGCAGCCTACGGACAGGGGGCTTTAACGAGCAGTACTTC. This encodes CASSLRTGGFNEQYF.

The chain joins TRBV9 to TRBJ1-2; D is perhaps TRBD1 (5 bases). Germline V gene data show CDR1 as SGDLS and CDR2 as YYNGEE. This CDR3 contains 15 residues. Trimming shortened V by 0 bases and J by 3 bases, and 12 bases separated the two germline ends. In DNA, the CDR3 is TGTGCCAGCAGCGTAGGTAGGGGTACCGACTATGGCTACACCTTC. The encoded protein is CASSVGRGTDYGYTF.

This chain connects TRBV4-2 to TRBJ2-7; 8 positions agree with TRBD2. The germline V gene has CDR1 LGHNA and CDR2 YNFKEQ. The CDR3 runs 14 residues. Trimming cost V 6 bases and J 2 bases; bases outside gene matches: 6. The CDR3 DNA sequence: TGTGCCAGCAGGGGAACTAGCGGTGCCTACGAGCAGTACTTC. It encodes CASRGTSGAYEQYF.

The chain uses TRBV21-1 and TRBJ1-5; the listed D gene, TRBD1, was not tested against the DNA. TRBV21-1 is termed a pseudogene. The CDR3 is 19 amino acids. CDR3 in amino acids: CASSKVSGGPEGGNQPQHF. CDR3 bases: TGTGCCAGCAGCAAAGTCTCAGGGGGCCCAGAGGGGGGCAATCAGCCCCAGCATTTT.

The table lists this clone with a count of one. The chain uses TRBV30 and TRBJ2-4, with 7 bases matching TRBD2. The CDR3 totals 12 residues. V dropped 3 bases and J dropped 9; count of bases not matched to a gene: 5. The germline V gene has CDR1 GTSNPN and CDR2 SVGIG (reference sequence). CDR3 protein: CAWRLGGSIQYF. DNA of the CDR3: TGTGCCTGGAGGCTCGGGGGGAGCATTCAGTACTTC.

CDR3 in amino acids: CASSPTGLAGVRRTDTQYF. In DNA form, the CDR3 reads TGTGCCAGCAGCCCTACGGGACTAGCGGGAGTTAGAAGGACAGATACGCAGTATTTT. The chain recombines TRBV28 with TRBJ2-3; 14 bases are a match to TRBD2. V was clipped by 6 bases and J by 3 bases; unmatched bases: 14. This CDR3 comprises 19 residues. Germline V gene sequence: CDR1 MDHEN, CDR2 SYDVKM.

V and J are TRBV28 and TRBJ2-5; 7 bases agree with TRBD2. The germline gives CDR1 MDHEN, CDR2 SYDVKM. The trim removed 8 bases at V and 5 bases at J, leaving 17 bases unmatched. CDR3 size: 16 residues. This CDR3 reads CASGVGGSRGWETQYF. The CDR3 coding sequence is TGTGCCAGCGGAGTGGGGGGGTCTAGAGGTTGGGAGACCCAGTACTTC.

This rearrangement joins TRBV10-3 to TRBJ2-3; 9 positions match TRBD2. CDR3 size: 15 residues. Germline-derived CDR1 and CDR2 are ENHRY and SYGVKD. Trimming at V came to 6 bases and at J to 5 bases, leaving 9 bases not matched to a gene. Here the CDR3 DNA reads TGTGCCATCAGGAGTAGCGGGAGAGCTGGAGATACGCAGTATTTT. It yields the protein CAIRSSGRAGDTQYF.

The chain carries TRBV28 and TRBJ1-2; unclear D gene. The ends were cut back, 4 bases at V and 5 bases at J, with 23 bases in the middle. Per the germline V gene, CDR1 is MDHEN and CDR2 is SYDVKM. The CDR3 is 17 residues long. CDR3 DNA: TGTGCCAGCAGTTCCGCGGGAAGGTCCAGAAGTGGATATGGCTACACCTTC. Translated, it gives CASSSAGRSRSGYGYTF.

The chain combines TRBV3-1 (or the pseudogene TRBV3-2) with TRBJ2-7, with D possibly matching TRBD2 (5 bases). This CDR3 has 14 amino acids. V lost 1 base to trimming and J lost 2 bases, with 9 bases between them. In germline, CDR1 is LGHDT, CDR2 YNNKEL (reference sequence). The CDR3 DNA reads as TGTGCCAGCAGCCAAGCTGGCGGGCCCTACGAGCAGTACTTC. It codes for CASSQAGGPYEQYF.

In DNA, the CDR3 is TGCGCCAGCAGCCAAACCCAGACGCAAACAGGGAGAGGAGCCGAGCAGTACTTC. This encodes CASSQTQTQTGRGAEQYF. The J gene is TRBJ2-7, the V gene TRBV4-1, with a possible D match to TRBD1 (6 bases). The V end was cut by 2 bases, the J end by 6 bases, with 26 bases between. CDR3 length: 18 residues. CDR1 MGHRA and CDR2 YSYEKL come from the germline V gene.

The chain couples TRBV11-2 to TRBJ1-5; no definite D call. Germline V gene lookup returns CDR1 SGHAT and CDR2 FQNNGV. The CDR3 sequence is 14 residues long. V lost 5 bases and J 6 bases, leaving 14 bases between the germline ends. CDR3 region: CASSLTLSRQPQHF. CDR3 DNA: TGTGCCAGCAGCCTGACATTGAGTCGTCAGCCCCAGCATTTT. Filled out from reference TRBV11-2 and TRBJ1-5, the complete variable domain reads EAGVAQSPRYKIIEKRQSVAFWCNPISGHATLYWYQQILGQGPKLLIQFQNNGVVDDSQLPKDRFSAERLKGVDSTLKIQPAKLEDSAVYLCASSLTLSRQPQHFGDGTRLSIL.